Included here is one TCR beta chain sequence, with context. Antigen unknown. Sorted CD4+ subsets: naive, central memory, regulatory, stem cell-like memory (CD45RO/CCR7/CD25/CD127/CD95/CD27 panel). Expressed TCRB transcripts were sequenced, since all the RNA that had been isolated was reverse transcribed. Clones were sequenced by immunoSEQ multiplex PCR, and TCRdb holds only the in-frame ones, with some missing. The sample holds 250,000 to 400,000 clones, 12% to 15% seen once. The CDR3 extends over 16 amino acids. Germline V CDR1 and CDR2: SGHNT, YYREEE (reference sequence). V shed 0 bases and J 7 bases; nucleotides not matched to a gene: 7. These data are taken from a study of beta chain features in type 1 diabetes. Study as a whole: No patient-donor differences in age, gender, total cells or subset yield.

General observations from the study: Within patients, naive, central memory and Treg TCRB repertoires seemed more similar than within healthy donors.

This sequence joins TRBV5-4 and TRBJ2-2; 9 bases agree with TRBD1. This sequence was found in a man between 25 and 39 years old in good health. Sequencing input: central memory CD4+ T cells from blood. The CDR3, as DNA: TGTGCCAGCAGCTTGGGCTCAGGACAGGGGAGCGGGGAGCTGTTTTTT. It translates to CASSLGSGQGSGELFF. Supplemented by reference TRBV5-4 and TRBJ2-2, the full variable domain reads ETGVTQSPTHLIKTRGQQVTLRCSSQSGHNTVSWYQQALGQGPQFIFQYYREEENGRGNFPPRFSGLQFPNYSSELNVNALELDDSALYLCASSLGSGQGSGELFFGEGSRLTVL.